The 21 T cell receptor beta chains listed next were all sequenced from one sample in a study of blood T cells in healthy people across ages. A second PCR of 7 to 11 cycles used a sample-barcoded 5' primer and a J-beta primer mix. TCRdb itself ran the 5' RACE reads through MiXCR, one entry per CDR3 protein. The table includes about 970,000 distinct CDR3 sequences, just over 50% detected once. Specimen: blood. These receptors came from a woman in her sixties or seventies in good health.

This clonotype was picked up a small number of times. The chain joins TRBV6-2 or TRBV6-3 to TRBJ2-1; 9 bases are a match to TRBD2. CDR1 is MNHEY and CDR2 is SVGEGT in the germline V gene. After removal of 6 bases from V and 6 bases from J, the junction contained 9 bases not matched to a gene. This CDR3 contains 15 residues. The CDR3 DNA follows: TGTGCCAGCAGCATTAGTGGCGGGAGGGTCAATGAGCAGTTCTTC. Its protein product is CASSISGGRVNEQFF.

V is TRBV12-3 or TRBV12-4 and J is TRBJ1-4; 7 nucleotides line up with TRBD1. Trimming cost V 5 bases and J 8 bases; bases outside gene matches: 8. The CDR3 is 14 residues long. CDR3 sequence reads: CASSTGQTVEKLFF. The CDR3 DNA reads as TGTGCCAGCAGTACGGGACAGACCGTAGAAAAACTGTTTTTT.

The J gene is TRBJ1-6, the V gene TRBV12-3 or TRBV12-4; D gene ambiguous. CDR3 size: 16 residues. The V end lost 5 bases, the J end lost 0 bases, and 11 bases lay between the germline ends. CDR3 in amino acids: CASSRLGSSYNSPLHF. In DNA, the CDR3 is TGTGCCAGCAGTCGCCTGGGGAGCTCCTATAATTCACCCCTCCACTTT.

This clonotype has more than one count but fewer than ten. The chain recombines TRBV4-1 with TRBJ2-7; TRBD1 agrees at 7 bases. Per germline, CDR1 MGHRA and CDR2 YSYEKL. After removal of 1 base from V and 2 bases from J, the junction contained 5 bases not matched to a gene. The length of the CDR3 is 15 residues. CDR3 in amino acids: CASSQGTGSPYEQYF. In DNA, the CDR3 is TGCGCCAGCAGCCAAGGGACAGGCTCCCCCTACGAGCAGTACTTC.

This clonotype was counted only a few times. The chain recombines TRBV7-2 with TRBJ2-5; 9 bases align to TRBD2. CDR3 length: 17 residues. V was pared by 5 bases and J by 11 bases, with 21 bases of the junction left unmatched. The V gene's germline CDR1 is SGHTA and CDR2 FQGNSA. The CDR3 spells CASSLKTGGRERSRQYF. DNA for the CDR3: TGTGCCAGCAGCCTCAAAACGGGCGGGAGGGAGAGGAGCCGTCAGTACTTC. The full variable domain, in which reference TRBV7-2 and TRBJ2-5 provide the parts outside the CDR3, is GAGVSQSPSNKVTEKGKDVELRCDPISGHTALYWYRQSLGQGLEFLIYFQGNSAPDKSGLPSDRFSAERTGGSVSTLTIQRTQQEDSAVYLCASSLKTGGRERSRQYFGPGTRLLVL.

This clonotype has a handful of counts. This chain links TRBV4-1 with TRBJ2-7; 7 positions agree with TRBD1. The CDR3 loop spans 15 amino acids. The V gene's germline CDR1 is MGHRA and CDR2 YSYEKL. Trimming cost V 0 bases and J 2 bases; bases outside gene matches: 4. CDR3 amino acids: CASSQDRDRTYEQYF. The DNA of the CDR3 is TGCGCCAGCAGCCAAGATAGGGACAGAACCTACGAGCAGTACTTC.

The genes are TRBV4-3 and TRBJ2-1; 13 bases are a match to TRBD2. The junction had 7 bases not matched to a gene; V was cut back by 4 bases and J by 7 bases. CDR1 and CDR2 from the germline V gene are LGHNA and YSLEER. This CDR3 spans 16 amino acids. CDR3 sequence: CASSRAGLAGSNEQFF. CDR3 DNA sequence: TGCGCCAGCAGCCGAGCGGGACTAGCGGGAAGTAATGAGCAGTTCTTC.

This chain joins TRBV20-1 and TRBJ2-7; D is unresolved. From germline, CDR1 is DFQATT and CDR2 SNEGSKA (reference sequence). This CDR3 comprises 13 residues. V was pared by 2 bases and J by 0 bases, with 8 bases between. CDR3 region: CSARQESSYEQYF. The CDR3 coding sequence is TGCAGTGCTAGACAGGAAAGCTCCTACGAGCAGTACTTC.

This chain joins TRBV29-1 and TRBJ2-1; possible D gene TRBD2, 7 bases. The CDR3 has 15 amino acids. The V gene lost 3 bases and the J gene lost 8 bases, with 20 bases spanning the gap. CDR1 and CDR2 from the germline V gene are SQVTM and ANQGSEA. This chain's CDR3 is CSVDRGGIIRDEQFF. As DNA, the CDR3 is TGCAGCGTTGATAGGGGGGGAATAATTAGGGATGAGCAGTTCTTC.

Written as DNA, the CDR3 is TGTGCCAGCAGCCAGCGGGACAGGGCCAACGAGCAGTACTTC. Amino acids: CASSQRDRANEQYF. The chain couples TRBV7-9 to TRBJ2-7, with 9 positions matching TRBD1. The J segment lost 5 bases and the V segment lost 5 bases, leaving 7 bases of the junction unmatched. In germline, CDR1 is SEHNR, CDR2 FQNEAQ (reference sequence). The CDR3 covers 14 residues.

This clonotype occurred many times. A read error may account for a junction end that differs from germline. This chain joins TRBV27 and TRBJ2-7; TRBD2 matches at 11 bases. This CDR3 spans 14 amino acids. The germline CDR1 and CDR2 sequences are MNHEY and SMNVEV (reference sequence). DNA of the CDR3: TGCGCCAGCAGCTTGGGGACTAGCGGCTACGAGCAGTACTTC. Translation: CASSLGTSGYEQYF.

This chain uses TRBV7-8 with TRBJ2-5; D unclear. The DNA end is a closer match to TRBJ2-7, so the J assignment may be wrong. Germline V lookup: CDR1 SGHVS, CDR2 FQNEAQ. CDR3 length: 14 amino acids. Here the CDR3 reads CASSYGPSAYEQYF. The CDR3 DNA is TGTGCCAGCAGCTATGGACCATCCGCCTACGAGCAGTACTTC.

This clonotype occurred once. Possible read error: a much larger clone is one base away. The chain employs TRBV4-2 and TRBJ2-5, with 8 bases lining up with TRBD1. Germline CDR1 LGHNA, CDR2 YNFKEQ. The CDR3 has 15 residues. The CDR3 region is CACSQRGQEQETQYF. The CDR3 DNA reads TGTGCCTGCAGCCAGAGGGGACAGGAGCAAGAGACCCAGTACTTC.

This clonotype was observed a single time. The CDR3 loop is CASSEGTSGRTGANVLTF. In DNA, the CDR3 is TGTGCCAGCAGCGAGGGGACTAGCGGGAGAACTGGGGCCAACGTCCTGACTTTC. This chain links TRBV9 with TRBJ2-6, with TRBD2 matching 14 bases. Germline CDR1 SGDLS, CDR2 YYNGEE. The V gene end was trimmed by 3 bases and the J gene end by 2 bases; junction bases not matched to a gene: 4. CDR3 length: 18 residues.

This clonotype came up once. Germline and junction disagree at one end, which may indicate a read error. The V and J genes are TRBV7-2 and TRBJ2-3; D is perhaps TRBD2 (6 bases). Germline lookup yields CDR1 SGHTA and CDR2 FQGNSA. This CDR3 is built from 12 residues. This CDR3 is CAGSLERVRLYF. CDR3 sequence (DNA): TGTGCCGGCAGCCTGGAGCGGGTACGTCTGTATTTT.

The rearrangement links TRBV3-1 to TRBJ2-3; 7 bases line up with TRBD1. The V segment lost 0 bases and the J segment 9 bases; nucleotides outside the gene matches: 3. The germline gives CDR1 LGHDT, CDR2 YNNKEL (reference sequence). CDR3 length equals 13 residues. In DNA form, the CDR3 reads TGTGCCAGCAGCCAAGAAGACAGGGACACGCAGTATTTT. It specifies CASSQEDRDTQYF.

V gene TRBV4-1 combines with J gene TRBJ2-5; the D gene could be TRBD1 or TRBD2 (6 bases each). Germline values: CDR1 MGHRA, CDR2 YSYEKL. This CDR3 contains 15 residues. V was pared by 3 bases and J by 4 bases, with 15 bases between. DNA of the CDR3: TGCGCCAGCAGCCAGGGAAGGGGGGAACGAGAGACCCAGTACTTC. It codes for CASSQGRGERETQYF.

This clonotype was found a few times. V is TRBV20-1 and J is TRBJ2-1, with 11 nucleotides matching TRBD2. CDR3 length: 15 amino acids. V gave up 5 bases and J gave up 7 bases; unmatched junction bases: 10. Germline V lookup: CDR1 DFQATT, CDR2 SNEGSKA (reference sequence). The CDR3 DNA reads as TGCAGTGCTCCCCCGGGACTAGCGGTACTTAATGAGCAGTTCTTC. Protein product: CSAPPGLAVLNEQFF.

This clonotype was picked up a small number of times. The chain employs TRBV2 and TRBJ2-5; D call uncertain. CDR1 and CDR2 from the germline V gene are SNHLY and FYNNEI. Between the trimmed V and J ends, which lost 3 bases and 5 bases, there was a span of 10 bases. There are 13 residues in the CDR3. The CDR3 DNA reads as TGTGCCAGCAGTGACAGGTTAGGGGAGACCCAGTACTTC. Amino acid sequence: CASSDRLGETQYF.

The chain carries TRBV20-1 and TRBJ2-1; D uncertain. The CDR3 contains 17 residues. Trimming removed 3 bases from V and 0 bases from J, with 18 bases in between. Germline V gives CDR1 DFQATT, CDR2 SNEGSKA (reference sequence). The CDR3 DNA sequence: TGCAGTGCTAGGCCCTTCTTTACGGATAGCTCCTACAATGAGCAGTTCTTC. It codes for CSARPFFTDSSYNEQFF.

This rearrangement joins TRBV20-1 to TRBJ2-7, with unresolved D. The V end was cut by 3 bases, the J end by 4 bases, with 16 bases between. CDR1 is DFQATT, CDR2 SNEGSKA, per germline (reference sequence). CDR3 length equals 14 residues. The chain's CDR3 is CSASVGGDDYEQYF. Here the CDR3 DNA reads TGCAGTGCTAGTGTGGGTGGCGACGATTACGAGCAGTACTTC.